This T cell receptor (beta chain) was sequenced in a study of immune cell composition in non-small cell lung cancer. Repertoires were generated with immunoSEQ multiplex PCR, while TCRdb's copy carries only in-frame clones and drops some. The sample lists about 1,500 clones, about four fifths occurring once. In regard to this clone: Its antigen remains unknown.

Study results and caveats: TIL tumour reactivity correlated with maximal tumour-associated clone frequency in adenocarcinoma. Shared sequences between tumour-reactive and dominant in vivo clones were not proven.

V shed 4 bases and J shed 6 bases, with 16 bases lying between them. This CDR3 has 15 residues. Germline V gene data show CDR1 as LNHDA and CDR2 as SQIVND (reference sequence). Normal lung was sampled as far from the tumour as possible, at least 3 cm. The chain links TRBV19 to TRBJ2-1; TRBD2 is a possible D gene (5 bases). The clonotype originates from a human donor with non-small cell lung cancer. Input material: non-adjacent lung tissue. CDR3 in amino acids: CASSSSDLAGNEQFF. The DNA of the CDR3 is TGTGCCAGTAGTAGTTCCGACCTAGCAGGCAATGAGCAGTTCTTC. Full variable domain (missing parts from reference TRBV19 and TRBJ2-1): DGGITQSPKYLFRKEGQNVTLSCEQNLNHDAMYWYRQDPGQGLRLIYYSQIVNDFQKGDIAEGYSVSREKKESFPLTVTSAQKNPTAFYLCASSSSDLAGNEQFFGPGTRLTVL.